What follows are 32 T cell receptor beta chains derived from one specimen sequenced in a study of patients and donors after allogeneic stem cell transplantation. Each CDR3 protein is one row after TCRdb ran MiXCR on the RT-PCR reads. The sample holds about 230,000 distinct CDR3 sequences, approximately 14% seen once. The sequenced material came from blood, either unsorted or a sorted T cell fraction (not recorded which). The receptors shown here come from a human donor who was either an allogeneic HSCT recipient or a stem cell or donor lymphocyte infusion donor (not recorded which). It is not recorded whose cells these are; they may come from a transplant donor.

This clonotype turned up a few times. The rearrangement links TRBV25-1 to TRBJ1-2; tentative D call: TRBD1 (5 bases). Germline loops: CDR1 MGHDK, CDR2 SYGVNS. Trimming pared 8 bases from V and 2 bases from J, leaving 12 bases between. The CDR3 consists of 13 residues. The CDR3 reads CASGIGENYGYTF. The CDR3, as DNA: TGTGCCAGCGGGATAGGGGAGAACTATGGCTACACCTTC.

This chain connects TRBV6-1 to TRBJ2-1; 8 bases agree with TRBD2. V gave up 3 bases and J gave up 5 bases; unmatched junction bases: 12. The CDR3 extends over 17 amino acids. Germline CDR1 reads MNHNS; CDR2 reads SASEGT. CDR3 nucleotides: TGTGCCAGCAGTGACTCCCTATCCGGGACTAGACACAATGAGCAGTTCTTC. Protein sequence: CASSDSLSGTRHNEQFF.

This clonotype was seen a handful of times. The chain couples TRBV5-6 to TRBJ1-5; D is perhaps TRBD1 (6 bases). Looked up from germline, CDR1 is SGHDT and CDR2 is YYEEEE. V lost 0 bases, J lost 2 bases, and 12 bases lay in between. This CDR3 spans 16 amino acids. CDR3 in amino acids: CASSLEGGVGNQPQHF. CDR3 nucleotide sequence: TGTGCCAGCAGCTTGGAGGGGGGCGTCGGCAATCAGCCCCAGCATTTT.

A few counts support this clonotype. V and J are TRBV6-1 and TRBJ1-3; TRBD1 aligns across 7 bases. V dropped 10 bases and J dropped 2; count of bases not matched to a gene: 8. Germline values: CDR1 MNHNS, CDR2 SASEGT. This CDR3 has 14 amino acids. The CDR3 DNA is TGTGCCACCCAGGGGGGGGCGGCTGGAAACACCATATATTTT. Protein: CATQGGAAGNTIYF.

This clonotype was counted between two and nine times. The genes are TRBV20-1 and TRBJ2-1; TRBD2 aligns across 8 bases. Trimming cost V 1 base and J 3 bases; bases outside gene matches: 5. In germline, CDR1 is DFQATT, CDR2 SNEGSKA (reference sequence). The CDR3 is 15 residues long. This chain's CDR3 is CSARGTSQIYNEQFF. The CDR3 bases are TGCAGTGCTAGAGGGACTAGCCAGATCTACAATGAGCAGTTCTTC.

This chain connects TRBV21-1 to TRBJ2-3; TRBD1 is the table's D call, not checked against the DNA. TRBV21-1 is deemed a pseudogene. This CDR3 is built from 15 residues. The CDR3 is CASSKGDRGTDTQYF. CDR3 nucleotides: TGTGCCAGCAGCAAAGGTGACAGGGGCACAGATACGCAGTATTTT.

This clonotype was observed a few times. This chain links TRBV7-6 with TRBJ2-2; 7 bases line up with TRBD2. This CDR3 contains 18 residues. CDR1 is SGHVS, CDR2 FNYEAQ, per germline. After removal of 1 base from V and 1 base from J, the junction contained 9 bases not matched to a gene. The CDR3: CASSLVGRGTKNTGELFF. Here the CDR3 DNA reads TGTGCCAGCAGCTTAGTAGGGCGCGGGACTAAGAACACCGGGGAGCTGTTTTTT.

This clonotype showed up many times. J is TRBJ1-1 and V is TRBV29-1, with a weak D call TRBD1 (5 bases). The CDR3 runs to 12 residues. Germline lookup yields CDR1 SQVTM and CDR2 ANQGSEA. V was pared by 6 bases and J by 5 bases, with 13 bases between. This chain's CDR3 is CSVGTARTEAFF. CDR3 DNA sequence: TGCAGCGTCGGGACGGCAAGGACTGAAGCTTTCTTT.

This clonotype was seen ten or more times. The chain combines TRBV29-1 with TRBJ1-1; TRBD1 agrees at 12 bases. The germline CDR1 and CDR2 sequences are SQVTM and ANQGSEA. The CDR3 has 13 residues. V dropped 6 bases and J dropped 3; count of bases not matched to a gene: 2. For the CDR3, the DNA is TGCAGCGTGGGACAGGGGGCGTACACTGAAGCTTTCTTT. Translation: CSVGQGAYTEAFF. The full variable domain, in which reference TRBV29-1 and TRBJ1-1 provide the parts outside the CDR3, is SAVISQKPSRDICQRGTSLTIQCQVDSQVTMMFWYRQQPGQSLTLIATANQGSEATYESGFVIDKFPISRPNLTFSTLTVSNMSPEDSSIYLCSVGQGAYTEAFFGQGTRLTVV.

J is TRBJ2-3 and V is TRBV20-1; perhaps D is TRBD1 or TRBD2 (6 bases each). Per germline, CDR1 DFQATT and CDR2 SNEGSKA (reference sequence). The CDR3 is 12 residues long. V was clipped by 5 bases and J by 8 bases, with 14 bases between them. CDR3 DNA sequence: TGCAGTGCTGGGGGGCCCGAAGGTACGCAGTATTTT. It encodes CSAGGPEGTQYF.

The chain has TRBV19 and TRBJ2-3; D is perhaps TRBD1 or TRBD2 (7 bases each). Deletions cut 7 bases from V and 5 bases from J, with 16 bases between. The germline gives CDR1 LNHDA, CDR2 SQIVND (reference sequence). This CDR3 has 14 amino acids. The CDR3: CASIPTGTKDTQYF. CDR3 sequence (DNA): TGTGCCAGTATCCCGACAGGGACTAAAGATACGCAGTATTTT.

This clonotype was seen ten or more times. J is TRBJ1-1 and V is TRBV12-3 or TRBV12-4; 7 bases line up with TRBD1. The ends lost 6 bases at V and 5 bases at J; junction bases unmatched: 9. The CDR3 length is 14 residues. This CDR3 is CASRPTQGRTEAFF. The DNA for the CDR3 is TGTGCCAGCAGACCTACACAGGGGCGGACTGAAGCTTTCTTT.

This clonotype was recorded at least ten times. The V call is TRBV28, the J call TRBJ2-4, with 7 bases matching TRBD1. The germline gives CDR1 MDHEN, CDR2 SYDVKM. This CDR3 is built from 11 residues. With V trimmed by 11 bases and J by 6 bases, 4 bases remained unmatched. The DNA of the CDR3 is TGTGCCTACAGACAGGGAAACATTCAGTACTTC. Encoded protein: CAYRQGNIQYF.

Only one count was recorded for this clonotype. The chain is built from TRBV6-1 and TRBJ2-7; D may correspond to TRBD1 or TRBD2 (5 bases each). Per germline, CDR1 MNHNS and CDR2 SASEGT. The germline V and J ends were trimmed by 8 bases and 6 bases, with 17 bases remaining between them. The CDR3 covers 13 residues. CDR3 nucleotide sequence: TGTGCCAGCTCTGGGACCCGTCGGGGCGAGCAGTACTTC. Amino acid sequence: CASSGTRRGEQYF.

This clonotype was counted many times. The chain is built from TRBV5-6 and TRBJ2-1, with 7 bases that match TRBD2. In germline, CDR1 is SGHDT, CDR2 YYEEEE. This CDR3 region has 14 residues. V shed 2 bases and J 7 bases; nucleotides not matched to a gene: 6. CDR3 in DNA: TGTGCCAGCAGCTTAACCGGGACTACAAATGAGCAGTTCTTC. Residues: CASSLTGTTNEQFF.

This clonotype has a handful of counts. The chain links TRBV5-1 to TRBJ1-5, with TRBD1 matching over 8 bases. The CDR3 loop spans 15 amino acids. The germline V gene encodes CDR1 SGHRS and CDR2 YFSETQ. V lost 0 bases to trimming and J lost 6 bases; unmatched junction nucleotides: 5. The CDR3 coding sequence is TGCGCCAGCAGCTTGGAGGCAGGGGGCGGTCAGCCCCAGCATTTT. This sequence encodes CASSLEAGGGQPQHF.

The chain recombines TRBV6-2 or TRBV6-3 with TRBJ2-7; D call uncertain. This CDR3 comprises 11 residues. V gave up 10 bases and J gave up 3 bases, with 10 bases separating them. CDR1 MNHEY and CDR2 SVGEGT come from the germline V gene. CDR3 nucleotide sequence: TGTGCCATCGCACGGAGCTACGAGCAGTACTTC. Protein product: CAIARSYEQYF.

Ten or more counts support this clonotype. The CDR3 DNA sequence: TGTGCCAGCAGTGTACAGGGGGCGTACTACGAGCAGTACTTC. It is translated as CASSVQGAYYEQYF. V usage is TRBV12-3 or TRBV12-4 and J usage is TRBJ2-7; 9 bases are shared with TRBD1. Trimming cost V 5 bases and J 3 bases; bases outside gene matches: 5. The CDR3 has 14 residues.

This rearrangement joins TRBV23-1 to TRBJ2-4; perhaps TRBD2 as D (6 bases). TRBV23-1 is classed as an ORF, of uncertain function. The CDR3 loop spans 16 amino acids. The V gene lost 5 bases and the J gene lost 7 bases, with 21 bases spanning the gap. The CDR3 region has the DNA TGCGCCAGCAGTTCCCCGAGGCATAGGGCGGGGAACATTCAGTACTTC. Amino acids: CASSSPRHRAGNIQYF.

This chain links TRBV12-5 with TRBJ2-1; D is uncertain. V was cut by 1 base and J by 3 bases, with 7 bases left in between. The CDR3 runs 14 residues. Germline V gene sequence: CDR1 LGHNT, CDR2 FRNRAP. The CDR3 DNA is TGTGCTAGTGGTTTGGCCCTAGACTACAATGAGCAGTTCTTC. This gives the protein CASGLALDYNEQFF.

This clonotype was seen more than once but under ten times. CDR3 DNA: TGTGCCATTGGGGCTACCGCTGGAAACACCATATATTTT. Translated, it gives CAIGATAGNTIYF. V is TRBV6-2 or TRBV6-3 and J is TRBJ1-3, with D perhaps TRBD1 (5 bases). Germline values: CDR1 MNHEY, CDR2 SVGEGT. The CDR3 spans 13 residues. V was pared by 10 bases and J by 2 bases, with 12 bases between.

This clonotype showed up just a few times. The V gene is TRBV4-3, the J gene TRBJ1-2, with D tentatively TRBD1 (5 bases). CDR1 is LGHNA, CDR2 YSLEER, per germline. CDR3 length equals 17 residues. The V end was cut by 1 base, the J end by 4 bases, with 19 bases between. The CDR3 DNA follows: TGCGCCAGCAGCCAAGGGGGCTCCGGGGAGGCGATCTATGGCTACACCTTC. Translation: CASSQGGSGEAIYGYTF.

This clonotype has at least ten counts. In DNA, the CDR3 is TGCGCCAGCAATAGGCAGGGGGCGGTGGATCAGCCCCAGCATTTT. Its protein is CASNRQGAVDQPQHF. The rearrangement links TRBV4-1 to TRBJ1-5, with 8 positions matching TRBD1. Germline V CDR1 and CDR2: MGHRA, YSYEKL. Unmatched junction bases numbered 10, after V lost 7 bases and J lost 5 bases. The CDR3 length is 15 residues.

The chain couples TRBV5-8 to TRBJ2-5; no clear D gene. Germline CDR1 SGHTS, CDR2 YDEGEE. This CDR3 has 13 residues. V lost 4 bases and J 7 bases, leaving 14 bases between the germline ends. In DNA, the CDR3 is TGTGCCAGCAGCACGACGGTTCGAGGGACCCAGTACTTC. Translated: CASSTTVRGTQYF. The variable domain in full, completed from reference TRBV5-8 and TRBJ2-5, reads EAGVTQSPTHLIKTRGQQATLRCSPISGHTSVYWYQQALGLGLQFLLWYDEGEERNRGNFPPRFSGRQFPNYSSELNVNALELEDSALYLCASSTTVRGTQYFGPGTRLLVL.

This chain links TRBV4-1 with TRBJ2-2, with D possibly TRBD1 on 6 matching bases. Germline V gene sequence: CDR1 MGHRA, CDR2 YSYEKL. The CDR3 totals 17 residues. V dropped 0 bases and J dropped 6 bases, with 17 bases sitting between them. This chain's CDR3 is CASSQEPGVYFSGELFF. CDR3 bases: TGCGCCAGCAGCCAAGAACCAGGGGTTTATTTTTCCGGGGAGCTGTTTTTT.

The DNA for the CDR3 is TGTGCCAGCAGTGAGTATACTGAAGCTTTCTTT. Its protein is CASSEYTEAFF. The chain carries TRBV6-2 or TRBV6-3 and TRBJ1-1; D is undetermined. V was cut by 5 bases and J by 5 bases, with 6 bases left in between. Germline V lookup: CDR1 MNHEY, CDR2 SVGEGT. The CDR3 is made up of 11 amino acids.

At least ten counts were recorded for this clonotype. V and J are TRBV9 and TRBJ2-7; no clear D. Deletions cut 0 bases from V and 2 bases from J, with 12 bases between. CDR1 is SGDLS and CDR2 is YYNGEE in the germline V gene. This CDR3 is built from 15 residues. The CDR3 loop is CASSVVRRQTYEQYF. DNA for the CDR3: TGTGCCAGCAGCGTAGTTCGGAGACAAACCTACGAGCAGTACTTC.

V usage is TRBV7-2 and J usage is TRBJ2-7; D is uncertain. Germline-derived CDR1 and CDR2 are SGHTA and FQGNSA. CDR3 length: 15 residues. Trimming took off 5 bases at V and 0 bases at J, with 14 bases between the two ends. Written as DNA, the CDR3 is TGTGCCAGCAGCCTCGATTCGAGTAGCTCCTACGAGCAGTACTTC. Residues: CASSLDSSSSYEQYF.

This chain joins TRBV29-1 and TRBJ1-2; 8 nucleotides align to TRBD1. Germline loops: CDR1 SQVTM, CDR2 ANQGSEA. The ends lost 0 bases at V and 5 bases at J; junction bases unmatched: 2. The CDR3 runs to 13 residues. The CDR3 reads CSVEETGEYGYTF. The CDR3 region has the DNA TGCAGCGTTGAAGAGACAGGGGAATATGGCTACACCTTC.

This clonotype was picked up many times. The chain employs TRBV29-1 and TRBJ2-3, with 7 bases matching TRBD2. The CDR3 sequence is 13 residues long. Germline V CDR1 and CDR2: SQVTM, ANQGSEA. J was trimmed by 4 bases and V by 3 bases; bases with no gene match: 4. The CDR3 nucleotides read TGCAGCGTTGAGGCTAGCGGAGCAGATACGCAGTATTTT. As protein: CSVEASGADTQYF.

V and J are TRBV9 and TRBJ2-1; 8 bases align to TRBD2. The CDR3 consists of 15 residues. V shed 1 base, J shed 8 bases, and the junction held 8 bases outside the gene matches. CDR1 is SGDLS and CDR2 is YYNGEE in the germline V gene. Here the CDR3 reads CASSVRSGSNDEQFF. CDR3 DNA sequence: TGTGCCAGCAGCGTACGGAGCGGGAGTAACGATGAGCAGTTCTTC.

This clonotype appeared a few times. This rearrangement joins TRBV7-8 to TRBJ2-1, with 7 bases that match TRBD2. V lost 3 bases, J lost 8 bases, and 1 base stayed unmatched. The CDR3 has 12 residues. Germline V gene data show CDR1 as SGHVS and CDR2 as FQNEAQ. The CDR3 sequence: CASSLGRDEQFF. CDR3 coding DNA: TGTGCCAGCAGCTTGGGGAGGGATGAGCAGTTCTTC.